What follows are 7 T cell receptor beta chains derived from one specimen sequenced in a study of T cells in Graves' hyperthyroidism and ophthalmopathy. The source material, RNA transcripts, was used to amplify TCR beta CDR3 regions. HTBI primers drove first-round RT-PCR of the TCR CDR3. TCRdb re-called the multiplex PCR reads through MiXCR, storing one row per CDR3 protein. The table records over 700,000 distinct CDR3 sequences, about two fifths of them present only once. The specimen sequenced was blood. These receptors came from a man aged 18 to 35 with Graves' hyperthyroidism.

The table lists this clonotype with a few counts. J is TRBJ1-5 and V is TRBV2; 8 positions agree with TRBD1. Germline V gene sequence: CDR1 SNHLY, CDR2 FYNNEI. CDR3 length: 16 amino acids. J gave up 7 bases and V 6 bases, and 14 bases lay outside the gene matches. Here the CDR3 reads CASRADSGGSGQPQHF. The DNA of the CDR3 is TGTGCCAGCAGGGCAGACTCAGGGGGCTCAGGGCAGCCCCAGCATTTT.

This chain links TRBV9 with TRBJ2-7, with D unresolved. Germline loops: CDR1 SGDLS, CDR2 YYNGEE. This CDR3 has 16 amino acids. The germline V and J ends were trimmed by 4 bases and 0 bases, with 17 bases remaining between them. CDR3 protein: CASSSGVGPDSYEQYF. The CDR3 coding sequence is TGTGCCAGCAGCTCCGGAGTAGGACCCGACTCCTACGAGCAGTACTTC. The whole variable domain, filled in from reference TRBV9 and TRBJ2-7, reads DSGVTQTPKHLITATGQRVTLRCSPRSGDLSVYWYQQSLDQGLQFLIQYYNGEERAKGNILERFSAQQFPDLHSELNLSSLELGDSALYFCASSSGVGPDSYEQYFGPGTRLTVT.

The rearrangement joins TRBV7-8 to TRBJ2-5; D is tentatively TRBD1 or TRBD2 (5 bases each). V lost 5 bases and J 0 bases, leaving 10 bases between the germline ends. The germline V gene encodes CDR1 SGHVS and CDR2 FQNEAQ. This CDR3 spans 14 amino acids. CDR3: CASSEGNNQETQYF. Written as DNA, the CDR3 is TGTGCCAGCAGCGAGGGGAATAACCAAGAGACCCAGTACTTC.

This clonotype was picked up many times. V and J are TRBV29-1 and TRBJ2-2; TRBD1 might be the D (5 bases). Trimming pared 3 bases from V and 0 bases from J, leaving 8 bases between. The CDR3 is made up of 14 amino acids. The V gene's germline CDR1 is SQVTM and CDR2 ANQGSEA. The CDR3 loop is CSVEQGSNTGELFF. The CDR3 region has the DNA TGCAGCGTTGAGCAGGGATCGAACACCGGGGAGCTGTTTTTT.

In DNA, the CDR3 is TGTGCCAGTAGTACCGCCTCAGGACAGGACGGGAGCACTGAAGCTTTCTTT. Translation gives CASSTASGQDGSTEAFF. The rearrangement links TRBV19 to TRBJ1-1, with 7 bases lining up with TRBD1. Germline V gene lookup returns CDR1 LNHDA and CDR2 SQIVND (reference sequence). V trimming: 4 bases; J trimming: 4 bases; junction bases outside the gene matches: 15. The CDR3 extends over 17 amino acids.

The gene calls are TRBV24-1 and TRBJ1-2, with 9 bases that match TRBD1. V lost 4 bases to trimming and J lost 6 bases; unmatched junction nucleotides: 8. The CDR3 has 15 residues. Germline V gene sequence: CDR1 KGHDR, CDR2 SFDVKD. CDR3 region: CATSDPLRDRDGYTF. The CDR3 coding sequence is TGTGCCACCAGTGACCCCCTGAGGGACAGGGATGGCTACACCTTC.

In this sample, this clonotype turned up many times. The rearrangement links TRBV24-1 to TRBJ1-5, with D uncertain. Germline lookup yields CDR1 KGHDR and CDR2 SFDVKD. Between the trimmed V and J ends, which lost 3 bases and 5 bases, there was a span of 4 bases. This CDR3 has 12 amino acids. The CDR3 protein is CATSDGDQPQHF. Written as DNA, the CDR3 is TGTGCCACCAGTGATGGGGATCAGCCCCAGCATTTT.